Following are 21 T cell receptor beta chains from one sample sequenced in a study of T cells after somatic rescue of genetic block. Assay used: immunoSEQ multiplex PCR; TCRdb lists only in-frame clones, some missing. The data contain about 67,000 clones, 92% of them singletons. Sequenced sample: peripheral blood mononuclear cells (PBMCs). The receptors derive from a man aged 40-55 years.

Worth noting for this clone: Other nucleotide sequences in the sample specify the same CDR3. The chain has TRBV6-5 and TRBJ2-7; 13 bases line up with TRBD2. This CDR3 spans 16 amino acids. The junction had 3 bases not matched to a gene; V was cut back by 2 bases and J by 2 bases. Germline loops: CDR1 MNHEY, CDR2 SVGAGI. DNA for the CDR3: TGTGCCAGCAGTTACGACGGGACTAGCGGGACCTACGAGCAGTACTTC. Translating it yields CASSYDGTSGTYEQYF.

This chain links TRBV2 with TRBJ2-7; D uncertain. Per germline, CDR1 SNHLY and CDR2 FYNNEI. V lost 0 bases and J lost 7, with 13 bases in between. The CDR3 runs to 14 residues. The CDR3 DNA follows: TGTGCCAGCAGTGAAGCGATGGGCCTCTGGGAGCAGTACTTC. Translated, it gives CASSEAMGLWEQYF.

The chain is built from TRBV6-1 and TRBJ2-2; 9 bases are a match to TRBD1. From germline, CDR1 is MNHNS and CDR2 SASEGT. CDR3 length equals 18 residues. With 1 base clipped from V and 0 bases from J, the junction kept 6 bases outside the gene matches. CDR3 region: CASSEVIRTGANTGELFF. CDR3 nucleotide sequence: TGTGCCAGCAGTGAAGTGATAAGGACAGGGGCGAACACCGGGGAGCTGTTTTTT.

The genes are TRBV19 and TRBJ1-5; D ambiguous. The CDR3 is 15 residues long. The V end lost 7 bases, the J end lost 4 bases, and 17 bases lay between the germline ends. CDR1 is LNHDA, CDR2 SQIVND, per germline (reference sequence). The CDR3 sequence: CASTPLRSSNQPQHF. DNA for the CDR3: TGTGCCAGTACCCCCCTTCGGAGCAGTAATCAGCCCCAGCATTTT.

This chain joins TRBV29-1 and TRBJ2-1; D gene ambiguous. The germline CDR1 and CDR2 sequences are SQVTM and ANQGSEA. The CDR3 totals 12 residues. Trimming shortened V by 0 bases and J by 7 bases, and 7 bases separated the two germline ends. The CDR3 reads CSVEDPPNEQFF. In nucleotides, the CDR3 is TGCAGCGTTGAAGACCCTCCAAATGAGCAGTTCTTC.

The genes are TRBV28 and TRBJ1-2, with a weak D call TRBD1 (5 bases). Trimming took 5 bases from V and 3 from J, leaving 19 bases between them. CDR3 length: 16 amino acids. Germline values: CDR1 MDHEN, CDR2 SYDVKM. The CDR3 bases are TGTGCCAGCAGTCCTCGACAGTCTGCTTTGGACTATGGCTACACCTTC. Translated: CASSPRQSALDYGYTF.

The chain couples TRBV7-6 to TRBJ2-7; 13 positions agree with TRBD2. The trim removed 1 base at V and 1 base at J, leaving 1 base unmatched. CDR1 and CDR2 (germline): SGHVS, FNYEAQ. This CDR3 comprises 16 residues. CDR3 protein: CASSLGLAGGSYEQYF. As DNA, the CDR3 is TGTGCCAGCAGCTTAGGACTAGCGGGAGGATCCTACGAGCAGTACTTC.

The CDR3 DNA is TGTGCCAGCAGCCCCAACCATCCATCTAGCGGGAGTCCCCAAGAGACCCAGTACTTC. This codes for CASSPNHPSSGSPQETQYF. The rearrangement uses TRBV4-2 and TRBJ2-5; 10 bases are shared with TRBD2. The junction had 15 bases not matched to a gene; V was cut back by 4 bases and J by 1 base. Germline V CDR1 and CDR2: LGHNA, YNFKEQ. The CDR3 spans 19 residues.

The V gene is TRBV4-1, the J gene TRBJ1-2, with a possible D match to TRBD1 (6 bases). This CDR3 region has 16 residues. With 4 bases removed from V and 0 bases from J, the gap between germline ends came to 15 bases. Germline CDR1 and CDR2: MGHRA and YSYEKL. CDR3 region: CASSREDSLANYGYTF. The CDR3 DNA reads TGCGCCAGCAGCCGAGAGGACAGCTTAGCTAACTATGGCTACACCTTC.

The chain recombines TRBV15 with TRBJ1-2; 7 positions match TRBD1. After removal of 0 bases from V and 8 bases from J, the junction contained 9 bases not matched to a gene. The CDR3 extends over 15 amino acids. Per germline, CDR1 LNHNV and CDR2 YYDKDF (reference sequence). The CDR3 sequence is CATSRDRRQGFGYTF. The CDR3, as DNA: TGTGCCACCAGCAGAGATAGGAGACAGGGCTTCGGCTACACCTTC.

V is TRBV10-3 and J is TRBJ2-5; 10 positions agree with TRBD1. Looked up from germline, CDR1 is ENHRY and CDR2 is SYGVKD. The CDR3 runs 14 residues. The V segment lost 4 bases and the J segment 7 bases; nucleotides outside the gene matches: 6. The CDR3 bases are TGTGCCATCAGTGGGGGGACAGGGGAAGTGACCCAGTACTTC. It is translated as CAISGGTGEVTQYF.

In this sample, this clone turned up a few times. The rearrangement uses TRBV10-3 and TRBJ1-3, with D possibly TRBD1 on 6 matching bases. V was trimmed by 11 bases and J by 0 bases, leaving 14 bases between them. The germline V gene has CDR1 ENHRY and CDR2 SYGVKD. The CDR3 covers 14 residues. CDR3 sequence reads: CAVQGPLSGNTIYF. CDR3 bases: TGTGCCGTACAGGGTCCTCTCTCTGGAAACACCATATATTTT.

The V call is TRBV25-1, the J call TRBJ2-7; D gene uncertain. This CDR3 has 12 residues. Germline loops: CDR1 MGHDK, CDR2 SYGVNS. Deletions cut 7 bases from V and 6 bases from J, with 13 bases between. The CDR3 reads CASTNSPREQYF. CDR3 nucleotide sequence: TGTGCCAGCACGAACAGCCCCCGCGAGCAGTACTTC.

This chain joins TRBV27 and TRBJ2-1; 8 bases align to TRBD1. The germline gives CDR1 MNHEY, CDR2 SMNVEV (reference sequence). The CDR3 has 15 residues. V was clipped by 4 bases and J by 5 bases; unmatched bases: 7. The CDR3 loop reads CASSSDRGLNNEQFF. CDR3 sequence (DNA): TGTGCCAGCAGTTCCGACAGGGGTTTAAACAATGAGCAGTTCTTC.

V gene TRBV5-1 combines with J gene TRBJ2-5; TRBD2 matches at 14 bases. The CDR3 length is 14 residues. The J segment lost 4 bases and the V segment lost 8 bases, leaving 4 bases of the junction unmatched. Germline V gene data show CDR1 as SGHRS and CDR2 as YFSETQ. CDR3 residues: CASSGTSGGETQYF. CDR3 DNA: TGCGCCAGTTCCGGGACTAGCGGGGGAGAGACCCAGTACTTC.

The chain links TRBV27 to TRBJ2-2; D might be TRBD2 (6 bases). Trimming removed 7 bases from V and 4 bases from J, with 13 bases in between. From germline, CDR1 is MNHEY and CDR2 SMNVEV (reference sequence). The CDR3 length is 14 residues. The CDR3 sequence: CASTFMEGTGELFF. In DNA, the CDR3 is TGTGCCAGCACCTTTATGGAGGGCACCGGGGAGCTGTTTTTT.

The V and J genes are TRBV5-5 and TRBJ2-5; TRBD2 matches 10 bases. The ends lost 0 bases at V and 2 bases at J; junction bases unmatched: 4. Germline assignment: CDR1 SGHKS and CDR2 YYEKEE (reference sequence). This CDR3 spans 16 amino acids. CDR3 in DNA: TGTGCCAGCAGCTTGGGTTTAGCGGGGGGTCAAGAGACCCAGTACTTC. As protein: CASSLGLAGGQETQYF.

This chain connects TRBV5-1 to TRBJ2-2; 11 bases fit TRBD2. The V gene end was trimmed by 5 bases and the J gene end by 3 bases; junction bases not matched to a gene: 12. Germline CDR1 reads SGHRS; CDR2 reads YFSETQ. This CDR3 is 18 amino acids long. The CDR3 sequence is CASSQAAPSGGYTGELFF. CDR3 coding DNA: TGCGCCAGCAGTCAGGCAGCCCCTAGCGGGGGGTACACCGGGGAGCTGTTTTTT.

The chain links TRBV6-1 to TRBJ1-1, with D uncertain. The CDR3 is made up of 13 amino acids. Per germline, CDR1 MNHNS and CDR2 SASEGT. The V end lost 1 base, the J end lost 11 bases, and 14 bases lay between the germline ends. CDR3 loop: CASSEEAPLRAFF. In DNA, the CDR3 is TGTGCCAGCAGTGAAGAGGCCCCCCTAAGGGCTTTCTTT.

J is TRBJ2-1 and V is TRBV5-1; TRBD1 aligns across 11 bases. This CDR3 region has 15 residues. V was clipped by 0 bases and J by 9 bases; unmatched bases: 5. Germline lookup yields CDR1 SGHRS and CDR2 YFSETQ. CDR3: CASSLDGQGAGEQFF. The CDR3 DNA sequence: TGCGCCAGCAGCTTGGACGGACAGGGGGCCGGTGAGCAGTTCTTC.

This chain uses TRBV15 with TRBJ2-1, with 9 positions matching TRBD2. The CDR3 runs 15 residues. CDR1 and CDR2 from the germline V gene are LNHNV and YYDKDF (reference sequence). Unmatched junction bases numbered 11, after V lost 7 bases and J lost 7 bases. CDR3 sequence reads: CATIKGGGGRNEQFF. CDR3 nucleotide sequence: TGTGCCACCATCAAAGGCGGGGGGGGGCGGAATGAGCAGTTCTTC. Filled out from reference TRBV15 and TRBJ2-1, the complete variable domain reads DAMVIQNPRYQVTQFGKPVTLSCSQTLNHNVMYWYQQKSSQAPKLLFHYYDKDFNNEADTPDNFQSRRPNTSFCFLDIRSPGLGDTAMYLCATIKGGGGRNEQFFGPGTRLTVL.